Below are 31 T cell receptor beta chains sequenced from a single sample in a study of T cells after yellow fever vaccination. TCRdb re-derived calls from the 5' RACE reads in MiXCR, one entry per CDR3 protein. The data contain hundreds of thousands of distinct CDR3 sequences, 4.1% of them singletons. Sequenced material: PBMCs, taken 5 days after the yellow fever booster vaccination. These receptors all come from a man aged 18 to 30 who received the YFV17D yellow fever vaccine.

V and J are TRBV4-2 and TRBJ2-3; 7 bases are shared with TRBD2. V was clipped by 2 bases and J by 0 bases; unmatched bases: 8. The length of the CDR3 is 17 residues. The germline CDR1 and CDR2 sequences are LGHNA and YNFKEQ. CDR3 bases: TGTGCCAGCAGCCAACCCGACGGGGGGTCTAGCACAGATACGCAGTATTTT. Encoded protein: CASSQPDGGSSTDTQYF.

This clonotype has at least ten counts. The chain employs TRBV28 and TRBJ1-1; the match to TRBD1 covers 10 bases. Germline-derived CDR1 and CDR2 are MDHEN and SYDVKM. The CDR3 extends over 17 amino acids. V was pared by 5 bases and J by 4 bases, with 13 bases of the junction left unmatched. The DNA for the CDR3 is TGTGCCAGCAGTGCCGGGGGACAGGGGCAAGGAGTCACTGAAGCTTTCTTT. This codes for CASSAGGQGQGVTEAFF.

This clonotype was found many times. The rearrangement joins TRBV5-1 to TRBJ2-7, with D hard to call. Trimming took 0 bases from V and 7 from J, leaving 11 bases between them. CDR3 size: 13 residues. Germline V gene data show CDR1 as SGHRS and CDR2 as YFSETQ. CDR3 coding DNA: TGCGCCAGCAGCTTGGATCCCCCTCGGGAGCAGTACTTC. Translating gives CASSLDPPREQYF.

The V gene is TRBV30, the J gene TRBJ2-7; D remains ambiguous. V was shortened by 0 bases and J by 7 bases, with 10 bases between the two germline ends. CDR3 size: 12 residues. CDR1 and CDR2 (germline): GTSNPN, SVGIG (reference sequence). CDR3 sequence (DNA): TGTGCCTGGAGTGTACCAGACCTGGAGCAGTACTTC. Its protein is CAWSVPDLEQYF.

The rearrangement joins TRBV14 to TRBJ1-6; 8 bases fit TRBD1. Germline CDR1 SGHDN, CDR2 FVKESK. There are 18 residues in the CDR3. The ends lost 0 bases at V and 0 bases at J; junction bases unmatched: 4. DNA of the CDR3: TGTGCCAGCAGCCAAGACAGGGGGCTGAGCTCCTATAATTCACCCCTCCACTTT. Its protein product is CASSQDRGLSSYNSPLHF.

The chain couples TRBV10-3 to TRBJ1-2; 7 bases match TRBD1. CDR3 length equals 16 residues. Per germline, CDR1 ENHRY and CDR2 SYGVKD. V shed 0 bases and J 5 bases; nucleotides not matched to a gene: 9. For the CDR3, the DNA is TGTGCCATCAGTGAGTCATCCAGGGGGATTGGGTATGGCTACACCTTC. Translation gives CAISESSRGIGYGYTF.

This clonotype was counted at least ten times. The chain combines TRBV18 with TRBJ2-3; unclear D gene. V was cut by 0 bases and J by 1 base, with 14 bases left in between. Germline V CDR1 and CDR2: KGHSH, LQKENI. The CDR3 covers 17 residues. CDR3 sequence reads: CASSPPGAGSGTDTQYF. Here the CDR3 DNA reads TGTGCCAGCTCACCACCGGGTGCAGGATCGGGCACAGATACGCAGTATTTT.

This clonotype was counted between two and nine times. CDR3 protein: CASSPHLGRERETQYF. CDR3 sequence (DNA): TGTGCCAGCAGTCCCCACCTAGGGAGGGAACGGGAGACCCAGTACTTC. This chain uses TRBV28 with TRBJ2-5; the match to TRBD2 covers 7 bases. This CDR3 is 16 amino acids long. V shed 5 bases and J 5 bases; nucleotides not matched to a gene: 14. Per the germline V gene, CDR1 is MDHEN and CDR2 is SYDVKM.

The rearrangement uses TRBV19 and TRBJ1-5; maybe TRBD1 (6 bases). Germline-derived CDR1 and CDR2 are LNHDA and SQIVND (reference sequence). This CDR3 is built from 17 residues. The V and J ends lost 3 bases and 2 bases respectively, with 17 bases between them. The CDR3 sequence is CASSIPLQGPGNQPQHF. The CDR3 bases are TGTGCCAGTAGTATCCCTCTCCAGGGGCCGGGCAATCAGCCCCAGCATTTT.

The rearrangement links TRBV7-6 to TRBJ2-5, with a tentative D call TRBD2 (5 bases). The CDR3 extends over 13 amino acids. Germline CDR1 is SGHVS and CDR2 is FNYEAQ. Between the trimmed V and J ends, which lost 0 bases and 8 bases, there was a span of 10 bases. This CDR3 reads CASSLAPTGTQYF. The CDR3, as DNA: TGTGCCAGCAGCTTAGCGCCCACGGGAACCCAGTACTTC.

V is TRBV7-2 and J is TRBJ2-1; no clear D. Germline loops: CDR1 SGHTA, CDR2 FQGNSA. The CDR3 extends over 12 amino acids. Trimming removed 5 bases at V and 5 bases at J, with 7 bases between. The CDR3 DNA reads TGTGCCAGCAGCGACCACGACAATGAGCAGTTCTTC. Translated: CASSDHDNEQFF.

This clonotype was seen ten or more times. V usage is TRBV6-5 and J usage is TRBJ2-5, with no clear D. The V end was cut by 4 bases, the J end by 0 bases, with 12 bases between. CDR1 and CDR2 from the germline V gene are MNHEY and SVGAGI. The CDR3 contains 15 residues. In nucleotides, the CDR3 is TGTGCCAGCAGTTTGGCTGCGACGTACCAAGAGACCCAGTACTTC. Translating gives CASSLAATYQETQYF.

Many counts were recorded for this clonotype. This chain connects TRBV6-6 to TRBJ1-5; D unclear. CDR3 length equals 15 residues. CDR1 and CDR2 from the germline V gene are MNHNY and SVGAGI (reference sequence). Trimming stripped 6 bases from V and 3 bases from J, with 15 bases between. The CDR3 protein is CASSETGLNNQPQHF. The DNA of the CDR3 is TGTGCCAGCAGCGAGACCGGTCTGAACAATCAGCCCCAGCATTTT.

This sequence joins TRBV6-5 and TRBJ2-5, with unresolved D. Between the trimmed V and J ends, which lost 8 bases and 0 bases, there was a span of 10 bases. Germline V gene lookup returns CDR1 MNHEY and CDR2 SVGAGI. The CDR3 spans 13 residues. The CDR3 DNA reads TGTGCCAGCGGAGTTTCGAACCAAGAGACCCAGTACTTC. Residues: CASGVSNQETQYF.

This clonotype was counted a few times. This rearrangement joins TRBV27 to TRBJ1-1; no firm D call. Trimming took 3 bases from V and 2 from J, leaving 13 bases between them. Germline lookup yields CDR1 MNHEY and CDR2 SMNVEV (reference sequence). The CDR3 covers 15 residues. The CDR3 here is CASSFVKGVNTEAFF. The CDR3 nucleotides read TGTGCCAGCAGTTTCGTAAAGGGTGTTAACACTGAAGCTTTCTTT.

CDR3 nucleotide sequence: TGTGCCAGCAGCTTAAAATCTAAGCAGTACTTC. It yields the protein CASSLKSKQYF. The rearrangement joins TRBV5-6 to TRBJ2-7; no clear D gene. The germline gives CDR1 SGHDT, CDR2 YYEEEE. The V and J ends lost 2 bases and 8 bases respectively, with 8 bases between them. This CDR3 is 11 amino acids long.

This chain connects TRBV7-9 to TRBJ2-5; D unresolved. The germline gives CDR1 SEHNR, CDR2 FQNEAQ (reference sequence). V was trimmed by 4 bases and J by 1 base, leaving 4 bases between them. The CDR3 spans 12 residues. The CDR3: CASSSPQETQYF. CDR3 coding DNA: TGTGCCAGCAGCTCCCCCCAAGAGACCCAGTACTTC.

This clonotype was counted at least ten times. The chain is built from TRBV21-1 and TRBJ1-5; the table's D call of TRBD1 was not tested on the DNA. TRBV21-1 is designated a pseudogene. The CDR3 is 21 residues long. DNA for the CDR3: TGTGCCAGCACCGAGGCGGGTTCTATAGACAGCCCAATCTATTACAATCAGCCCCAGCATTTT. Amino acids: CASTEAGSIDSPIYYNQPQHF.

This clonotype showed up many times. The V call is TRBV14, the J call TRBJ2-5; 8 positions agree with TRBD2. Germline V gene lookup returns CDR1 SGHDN and CDR2 FVKESK. J was trimmed by 7 bases and V by 4 bases; bases with no gene match: 8. CDR3 length: 14 residues. In DNA, the CDR3 is TGTGCCAGCAGCCTGGCCAGCGGGGGAGTGACCCAGTACTTC. This codes for CASSLASGGVTQYF.

The CDR3 loop is CASSLRGETRRSYEQYF. In DNA form, the CDR3 reads TGTGCCAGCAGTTTAAGAGGGGAGACTAGGCGGTCCTACGAGCAGTACTTC. The V and J genes are TRBV12-3 or TRBV12-4 and TRBJ2-7; D may be TRBD2 (6 bases). The CDR3 is 17 residues long. V was pared by 2 bases and J by 1 base, with 18 bases between.

This clonotype showed up just a few times. The chain couples TRBV30 to TRBJ2-7, with D possibly matching TRBD1 (6 bases). From germline, CDR1 is GTSNPN and CDR2 SVGIG (reference sequence). The length of the CDR3 is 12 residues. Trimming removed 2 bases at V and 3 bases at J, with 8 bases between. The CDR3 loop is CAWSRGHYEQYF. CDR3 DNA sequence: TGTGCCTGGAGTAGGGGACACTACGAGCAGTACTTC. Looking up the rest from reference TRBV30 and TRBJ2-7 gives the full variable domain: SQTIHQWPATLVQPVGSPLSLECTVEGTSNPNLYWYRQAAGRGLQLLFYSVGIGQISSEVPQNLSASRPQDRQFILSSKKLLLSDSGFYLCAWSRGHYEQYFGPGTRLTVT.

The V and J genes are TRBV9 and TRBJ2-1; 7 nucleotides match TRBD1. The V gene end was trimmed by 3 bases and the J gene end by 0 bases; junction bases not matched to a gene: 9. Germline-derived CDR1 and CDR2 are SGDLS and YYNGEE. This CDR3 contains 17 residues. In nucleotides, the CDR3 is TGTGCCAGCAGCGGCAGCATCGGGACAGACTCCTACAATGAGCAGTTCTTC. It yields the protein CASSGSIGTDSYNEQFF. Looking up the rest from reference TRBV9 and TRBJ2-1 gives the full variable domain: DSGVTQTPKHLITATGQRVTLRCSPRSGDLSVYWYQQSLDQGLQFLIQYYNGEERAKGNILERFSAQQFPDLHSELNLSSLELGDSALYFCASSGSIGTDSYNEQFFGPGTRLTVL.

The genes are TRBV20-1 and TRBJ1-5; D remains ambiguous. This CDR3 spans 12 amino acids. The germline gives CDR1 DFQATT, CDR2 SNEGSKA (reference sequence). Trimming cost V 5 bases and J 4 bases, with 9 bases left between them. The CDR3 region has the DNA TGCAGTGCTCTTAGCTATAATCAGCCCCAGCATTTT. Amino acid sequence: CSALSYNQPQHF.

The chain carries TRBV12-3 or TRBV12-4 and TRBJ2-7; maybe TRBD1 (5 bases). V lost 5 bases and J 4 bases, leaving 15 bases between the germline ends. The CDR3 covers 14 residues. The CDR3 DNA follows: TGTGCCAGCAGTCAGGGCAGTGATCAATACGAGCAGTACTTC. Its protein is CASSQGSDQYEQYF.

This clonotype has more than one count but fewer than ten. This rearrangement joins TRBV6-5 to TRBJ1-1, with D unresolved. This CDR3 region has 13 residues. The V gene lost 7 bases and the J gene lost 4 bases, with 13 bases spanning the gap. The germline CDR1 and CDR2 sequences are MNHEY and SVGAGI. The CDR3 spells CASKGSSGTEAFF. DNA for the CDR3: TGTGCCAGCAAGGGCTCCTCGGGCACTGAAGCTTTCTTT.

The chain is built from TRBV27 and TRBJ1-5; possible D gene TRBD1, 5 bases. The V gene lost 4 bases and the J gene lost 2 bases, with 9 bases spanning the gap. CDR1 is MNHEY and CDR2 is SMNVEV in the germline V gene (reference sequence). The CDR3 contains 14 residues. CDR3 in DNA: TGTGCCAGCAGTTGGGGGGGAGGCAATCAGCCCCAGCATTTT. Protein sequence: CASSWGGGNQPQHF.

This clonotype was seen a few times. The CDR3 region is CASSQSTGERETQYF. In DNA, the CDR3 is TGCGCCAGCAGCCAGTCGACAGGGGAGCGAGAGACCCAGTACTTC. The rearrangement links TRBV4-3 to TRBJ2-5, with TRBD1 identical over 8 bases. This CDR3 has 15 residues. Germline V gene sequence: CDR1 LGHNA, CDR2 YSLEER. V was clipped by 3 bases and J by 4 bases; unmatched bases: 7.

The rearrangement uses TRBV27 and TRBJ2-3; 10 nucleotides match TRBD2. Germline CDR1 MNHEY, CDR2 SMNVEV (reference sequence). V trimming: 6 bases; J trimming: 2 bases; junction bases outside the gene matches: 11. This CDR3 spans 17 amino acids. In DNA, the CDR3 is TGTGCCAGCAGCCCCCTAAGGACTAGCGGACTCACAGATACGCAGTATTTT. As protein: CASSPLRTSGLTDTQYF.

This clonotype was counted ten times or more. The chain couples TRBV5-5 to TRBJ1-6; 7 nucleotides agree with TRBD1. The V gene end was trimmed by 1 base and the J gene end by 8 bases; junction bases not matched to a gene: 3. The V gene's germline CDR1 is SGHKS and CDR2 YYEKEE (reference sequence). There are 14 residues in the CDR3. The CDR3 loop is CASSLPQGDSPLHF. Here the CDR3 DNA reads TGTGCCAGCAGCTTGCCGCAGGGGGATTCACCCCTCCACTTT.

This clonotype was seen a handful of times. The rearrangement links TRBV7-9 to TRBJ2-5; D is unclear. The germline CDR1 and CDR2 sequences are SEHNR and FQNEAQ (reference sequence). Trimming stripped 3 bases from V and 4 bases from J, with 9 bases between. This CDR3 spans 13 amino acids. This CDR3 reads CASSFDTRETQYF. DNA of the CDR3: TGTGCCAGCAGCTTCGACACGAGAGAGACCCAGTACTTC.

This clonotype was detected ten times or more. This chain connects TRBV30 to TRBJ2-7, with a weak D call TRBD1 (6 bases). V lost 4 bases to trimming and J lost 0 bases, with 13 bases between them. The CDR3 covers 14 residues. Germline loops: CDR1 GTSNPN, CDR2 SVGIG (reference sequence). The CDR3: CAWNKLTGSYEQYF. CDR3 nucleotide sequence: TGTGCCTGGAATAAACTGACAGGCTCCTACGAGCAGTACTTC.